The TCR beta chain under discussion was sequenced for a study of T cells after yellow fever vaccination. CDR1 is LNHDA, CDR2 SQIVND, per germline (reference sequence). V dropped 9 bases and J dropped 6; count of bases not matched to a gene: 19. The CDR3 runs 16 residues. This clonotype was counted a few times. TCRdb analysed the 5' RACE reads with MiXCR anew, one entry per CDR3 protein. The sample shows approximately 510,000 distinct CDR3 sequences, 21% of them seen only once. The material was PBMCs, obtained roughly 20 days after the first yellow fever vaccination. This receptor was obtained from a man between 18 and 35 years old who received the YFV17D yellow fever vaccine. The chain couples TRBV19 to TRBJ1-1; 7 bases line up with TRBD1. This CDR3 reads CASQIRDSRSYPEAFF. In DNA form, the CDR3 reads TGTGCCAGCCAGATACGGGACAGCCGATCATACCCTGAAGCTTTCTTT. The full variable domain, with the rest looked up from reference TRBV19 and TRBJ1-1, is DGGITQSPKYLFRKEGQNVTLSCEQNLNHDAMYWYRQDPGQGLRLIYYSQIVNDFQKGDIAEGYSVSREKKESFPLTVTSAQKNPTAFYLCASQIRDSRSYPEAFFGQGTRLTVV.